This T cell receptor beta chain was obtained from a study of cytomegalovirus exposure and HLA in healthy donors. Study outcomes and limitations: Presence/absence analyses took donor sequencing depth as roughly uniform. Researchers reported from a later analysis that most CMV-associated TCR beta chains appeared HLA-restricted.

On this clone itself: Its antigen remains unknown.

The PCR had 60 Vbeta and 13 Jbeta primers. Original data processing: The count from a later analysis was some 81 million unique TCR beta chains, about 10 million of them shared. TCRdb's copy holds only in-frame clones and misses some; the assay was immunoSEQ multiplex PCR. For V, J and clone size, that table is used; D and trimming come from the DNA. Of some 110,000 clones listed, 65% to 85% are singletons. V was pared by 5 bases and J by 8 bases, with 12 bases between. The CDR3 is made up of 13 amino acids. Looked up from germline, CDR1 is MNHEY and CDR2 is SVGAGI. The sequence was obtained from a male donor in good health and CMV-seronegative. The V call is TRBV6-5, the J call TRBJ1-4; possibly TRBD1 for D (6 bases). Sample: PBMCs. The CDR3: CASSAGGGEKLFF. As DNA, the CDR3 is TGTGCCAGCAGTGCGGGGGGGGGCGAAAAACTGTTTTTT.